A single sample is the source of the 28 T cell receptor beta chains below, sequenced in a study of cytomegalovirus exposure and HLA in healthy donors. The PCR was carried out with 60 Vbeta primers and 13 Jbeta primers. TCRdb keeps only in-frame clones here, not all; method: immunoSEQ multiplex PCR. In all, the sample yields 150,000 to 200,000 clones. Sequencing was carried out using PBMCs. The receptors here all came from a woman aged 60-75 years in good health and CMV-seronegative.

The V call is TRBV5-5, the J call TRBJ1-5; D is undetermined. Germline-derived CDR1 and CDR2 are SGHKS and YYEKEE (reference sequence). The germline V and J ends were trimmed by 4 bases and 7 bases, with 12 bases remaining between them. CDR3 length: 13 residues. The CDR3 loop reads CASSQRTRQPQHF. The CDR3 DNA reads TGTGCCAGCAGCCAACGTACGCGGCAGCCCCAGCATTTT.

The gene calls are TRBV7-6 and TRBJ1-4; D unclear. V was pared by 5 bases and J by 0 bases, with 10 bases between. Germline V gives CDR1 SGHVS, CDR2 FNYEAQ. The CDR3 spans 15 residues. The CDR3 reads CASSPGSTTNEKLFF. The CDR3 region has the DNA TGTGCCAGCAGCCCCGGGTCCACAACTAATGAAAAACTGTTTTTT.

The CDR3 is CASTRGTGPWDTQYF. DNA of the CDR3: TGTGCCAGTACCCGAGGGACAGGGCCGTGGGATACGCAGTATTTT. The V gene is TRBV19, the J gene TRBJ2-3, with TRBD1 identical over 9 bases. CDR1 is LNHDA, CDR2 SQIVND, per germline (reference sequence). The V and J ends lost 7 bases and 6 bases, in that order; junction bases with no gene match: 11. The CDR3 runs 15 residues. Full variable domain (rest looked up from reference TRBV19 and TRBJ2-3): DGGITQSPKYLFRKEGQNVTLSCEQNLNHDAMYWYRQDPGQGLRLIYYSQIVNDFQKGDIAEGYSVSREKKESFPLTVTSAQKNPTAFYLCASTRGTGPWDTQYFGPGTRLTVL.

CDR3 coding DNA: TGTGCCAGCAGTTACGTCCTATCCTCCTACAATGAGCAGTTCTTC. Its protein product is CASSYVLSSYNEQFF. The V call is TRBV6-5, the J call TRBJ2-1; D is uncertain. CDR1 and CDR2 from the germline V gene are MNHEY and SVGAGI. CDR3 length: 15 residues. Deletions cut 2 bases from V and 0 bases from J, with 8 bases between.

The chain employs TRBV28 and TRBJ1-2, with 7 nucleotides matching TRBD1. J lost 3 bases, V lost 6 bases, and 16 bases had no gene match. Looked up from germline, CDR1 is MDHEN and CDR2 is SYDVKM. This CDR3 spans 17 amino acids. The CDR3 DNA sequence: TGTGCCAGCAGCCTCGGCAGCAGGGGGGCCGCGGACTATGGCTACACCTTC. Protein: CASSLGSRGAADYGYTF.

CDR3 residues: CASSQTGGDYGYTF. The DNA for the CDR3 is TGTGCCAGCAGTCAGACAGGGGGTGACTATGGCTACACCTTC. The rearrangement uses TRBV2 and TRBJ1-2; 9 bases map to TRBD1. Per germline, CDR1 SNHLY and CDR2 FYNNEI. This CDR3 is 14 amino acids long. V lost 5 bases to trimming and J lost 3 bases; unmatched junction nucleotides: 4.

The chain uses TRBV11-2 and TRBJ1-2, with 9 bases identical to TRBD1. Germline assignment: CDR1 SGHAT and CDR2 FQNNGV. V shed 5 bases, J shed 7 bases, and the junction held 8 bases outside the gene matches. CDR3 length equals 14 residues. CDR3: CASSAVGQGGGYTF. CDR3 DNA sequence: TGTGCCAGCAGCGCCGTGGGACAGGGCGGTGGCTACACCTTC. The whole variable domain, filled in from reference TRBV11-2 and TRBJ1-2, reads EAGVAQSPRYKIIEKRQSVAFWCNPISGHATLYWYQQILGQGPKLLIQFQNNGVVDDSQLPKDRFSAERLKGVDSTLKIQPAKLEDSAVYLCASSAVGQGGGYTFGSGTRLTVV.

The chain links TRBV7-8 to TRBJ2-5; 7 positions match TRBD1. This CDR3 is built from 16 residues. Per the germline V gene, CDR1 is SGHVS and CDR2 is FQNEAQ. J lost 4 bases, V lost 5 bases, and 13 bases had no gene match. CDR3 in DNA: TGTGCCAGCAGCACCTACAGGGCCCCAGGGGGAGAGACCCAGTACTTC. Amino acids: CASSTYRAPGGETQYF.

The gene calls are TRBV27 and TRBJ1-3, with 7 bases identical to TRBD1. The CDR3 is 14 amino acids. Germline lookup yields CDR1 MNHEY and CDR2 SMNVEV (reference sequence). V was clipped by 6 bases and J by 3 bases; unmatched bases: 5. CDR3 region: CASSQDRLGNTIYF. CDR3 DNA: TGTGCCAGCAGCCAGGACAGGCTTGGAAACACCATATATTTT.

This chain joins TRBV15 and TRBJ2-7; D possibly corresponds to TRBD1 (6 bases). This CDR3 region has 14 residues. Germline lookup yields CDR1 LNHNV and CDR2 YYDKDF (reference sequence). The V end was cut by 6 bases, the J end by 6 bases, with 18 bases between. The CDR3 loop is CATRGAGEGFEQYF. CDR3 DNA: TGTGCCACCAGAGGGGCAGGGGAAGGGTTCGAGCAGTACTTC.

The chain employs TRBV6-5 and TRBJ1-1; D might be TRBD1 (6 bases). Germline V gene data show CDR1 as MNHEY and CDR2 as SVGAGI. The CDR3 has 14 amino acids. With 6 bases removed from V and 0 bases from J, the gap between germline ends came to 11 bases. The CDR3 loop reads CASSSQGLNTEAFF. In nucleotides, the CDR3 is TGTGCCAGCAGCTCCCAGGGGCTGAACACTGAAGCTTTCTTT.

To note about this clone: The same CDR3 also results from other DNA sequences found in this sample. The rearrangement uses TRBV9 and TRBJ2-1; tentative D call: TRBD2 (6 bases). Trimming took 6 bases from V and 2 from J, leaving 12 bases between them. Germline CDR1 and CDR2: SGDLS and YYNGEE. CDR3 length: 14 residues. The CDR3 protein is CASNWGDPYNEQFF. The CDR3 DNA follows: TGTGCCAGCAATTGGGGGGACCCCTACAATGAGCAGTTCTTC.

The chain uses TRBV12-5 and TRBJ1-5; D may be TRBD1 (5 bases). Germline CDR1 reads LGHNT; CDR2 reads FRNRAP. This CDR3 is 16 amino acids long. The V and J ends lost 1 base and 4 bases respectively, with 14 bases between them. The CDR3, as DNA: TGTGCTAGTGGTTTGGACGTCCGACAGAGAAATCAGCCCCAGCATTTT. As protein: CASGLDVRQRNQPQHF.

V is TRBV6-1 and J is TRBJ2-5; 11 bases fit TRBD2. V lost 2 bases, J lost 5 bases, and 16 bases stayed unmatched. The CDR3 runs 19 residues. Germline assignment: CDR1 MNHNS and CDR2 SASEGT. CDR3 protein: CASSEMLAGGGSQAETQYF. The DNA of the CDR3 is TGTGCCAGCAGTGAAATGCTAGCGGGGGGCGGATCCCAAGCGGAGACCCAGTACTTC.

The chain links TRBV18 to TRBJ1-1; D might be TRBD1 (5 bases). This CDR3 contains 16 residues. Germline lookup yields CDR1 KGHSH and CDR2 LQKENI. V lost 6 bases and J lost 5, with 22 bases in between. CDR3 DNA: TGTGCCAGCTCCCCGCTTCTAGGGGCGGAAGGGACTGAAGCTTTCTTT. It codes for CASSPLLGAEGTEAFF.

This chain uses TRBV4-2 with TRBJ2-7, with 7 bases matching TRBD2. Germline-derived CDR1 and CDR2 are LGHNA and YNFKEQ. The CDR3 has 13 residues. V shed 4 bases and J 4 bases; nucleotides not matched to a gene: 4. The CDR3 DNA reads TGTGCCAGCAGCCGGGAGGGCCGATACGAGCAGTACTTC. This codes for CASSREGRYEQYF.

The rearrangement links TRBV9 to TRBJ1-6; a possible D gene is TRBD1 (5 bases). The V gene lost 2 bases and the J gene lost 0 bases, with 9 bases spanning the gap. CDR1 is SGDLS and CDR2 is YYNGEE in the germline V gene. The CDR3 is 16 residues long. CDR3 amino acids: CASSVTVSSYNSPLHF. Written as DNA, the CDR3 is TGTGCCAGCAGCGTGACAGTCAGCTCCTATAATTCACCCCTCCACTTT.

The V gene is TRBV19, the J gene TRBJ1-1, with D perhaps matching TRBD1 (6 bases). V lost 7 bases and J 4 bases, leaving 19 bases between the germline ends. Germline V gene lookup returns CDR1 LNHDA and CDR2 SQIVND (reference sequence). CDR3 length equals 15 residues. The CDR3 protein is CASIPRGAPRTEAFF. The DNA of the CDR3 is TGTGCCAGTATCCCACGGGGGGCGCCTCGCACTGAAGCTTTCTTT.

The genes are TRBV6-5 and TRBJ2-2; 8 bases line up with TRBD1. The CDR3 has 15 residues. Germline CDR1 reads MNHEY; CDR2 reads SVGAGI. J was trimmed by 4 bases and V by 6 bases; bases with no gene match: 7. The CDR3 DNA reads as TGTGCCAGCAGCCTCGGGACAGGTGGCACCGGGGAGCTGTTTTTT. Protein sequence: CASSLGTGGTGELFF.

This chain uses TRBV7-2 with TRBJ2-7; tentatively, D is TRBD1 (5 bases). V gave up 5 bases and J gave up 7 bases, with 18 bases separating them. Germline V lookup: CDR1 SGHTA, CDR2 FQGNSA. The length of the CDR3 is 14 residues. This CDR3 reads CASSPRAGQGEQYF. CDR3 DNA sequence: TGTGCCAGCAGCCCCCGCGCAGGGCAAGGGGAGCAGTACTTC.

The V and J genes are TRBV18 and TRBJ1-2, with 7 bases identical to TRBD1. Per germline, CDR1 KGHSH and CDR2 LQKENI. The V gene end was trimmed by 2 bases and the J gene end by 4 bases; junction bases not matched to a gene: 4. CDR3 length equals 14 residues. The CDR3 DNA follows: TGTGCCAGCTCACCAGGGCAGGGGGGCTATGGCTACACCTTC. Translation: CASSPGQGGYGYTF.

The J gene is TRBJ1-3, the V gene TRBV6-6, with TRBD1 as a possible D gene (5 bases). The V gene lost 8 bases and the J gene lost 4 bases, with 21 bases spanning the gap. The CDR3 is 16 residues long. CDR1 is MNHNY, CDR2 SVGAGI, per germline (reference sequence). The CDR3: CASPSSAGPIGNTIYF. In DNA, the CDR3 is TGTGCCAGCCCGAGCTCTGCAGGGCCCATCGGAAACACCATATATTTT.

The CDR3 nucleotides are TGCGCCAGCAGCTTGCCAGCGACGACCTACGAGCAGTACTTC. Its protein product is CASSLPATTYEQYF. This chain uses TRBV5-1 with TRBJ2-7, with unresolved D. The ends were cut back, 1 base at V and 2 bases at J, with 10 bases in the middle. Germline values: CDR1 SGHRS, CDR2 YFSETQ. The CDR3 covers 14 residues. The variable domain in full, with the rest retrieved from reference TRBV5-1 and TRBJ2-7, is KAGVTQTPRYLIKTRGQQVTLSCSPISGHRSVSWYQQTPGQGLQFLFEYFSETQRNKGNFPGRFSGRQFSNSRSEMNVSTLELGDSALYLCASSLPATTYEQYFGPGTRLTVT.

V and J are TRBV5-1 and TRBJ1-1, with D unclear. The V and J ends lost 4 bases and 10 bases respectively, with 14 bases between them. The germline gives CDR1 SGHRS, CDR2 YFSETQ. The CDR3 covers 12 residues. CDR3 sequence reads: CASSLSESGAFF. CDR3 DNA: TGCGCCAGCAGCCTCTCAGAAAGCGGAGCTTTCTTT.

The V and J genes are TRBV2 and TRBJ2-3; 7 bases fit TRBD2. The germline CDR1 and CDR2 sequences are SNHLY and FYNNEI. V was pared by 6 bases and J by 4 bases, with 7 bases of the junction left unmatched. CDR3 length equals 14 residues. Written as DNA, the CDR3 is TGTGCCAGCAGATACGGGAGGTCCGCAGATACGCAGTATTTT. It yields the protein CASRYGRSADTQYF.

V gene TRBV6-4 combines with J gene TRBJ2-1, with D maybe TRBD2 (6 bases). Trimming stripped 4 bases from V and 5 bases from J, with 12 bases between. The CDR3 has 14 amino acids. Germline V gene lookup returns CDR1 MRHNA and CDR2 SNTAGT. CDR3: CASSGVAGNNEQFF. The CDR3 region has the DNA TGTGCCAGCAGTGGGGTGGCGGGAAACAATGAGCAGTTCTTC.

The chain recombines TRBV19 with TRBJ1-2, with 12 bases identical to TRBD1. The CDR3 consists of 17 residues. V dropped 5 bases and J dropped 7; count of bases not matched to a gene: 14. CDR1 and CDR2 from the germline V gene are LNHDA and SQIVND (reference sequence). The CDR3 region has the DNA TGTGCCAGTAGTGTCCCGGGACAGGGGGCGCGATTGTCTGGCTACACCTTC. Translation: CASSVPGQGARLSGYTF.

About this clone itself: Other DNA variants within this sample encode the same CDR3. V is TRBV2 and J is TRBJ1-2, with 9 nucleotides matching TRBD1. With V trimmed by 1 base and J by 7 bases, 4 bases remained unmatched. Germline V lookup: CDR1 SNHLY, CDR2 FYNNEI. This CDR3 has 14 residues. The CDR3 DNA reads as TGTGCCAGCAGTGAAGGTCGGGACAGGGCTGGCTACACCTTC. It yields the protein CASSEGRDRAGYTF.